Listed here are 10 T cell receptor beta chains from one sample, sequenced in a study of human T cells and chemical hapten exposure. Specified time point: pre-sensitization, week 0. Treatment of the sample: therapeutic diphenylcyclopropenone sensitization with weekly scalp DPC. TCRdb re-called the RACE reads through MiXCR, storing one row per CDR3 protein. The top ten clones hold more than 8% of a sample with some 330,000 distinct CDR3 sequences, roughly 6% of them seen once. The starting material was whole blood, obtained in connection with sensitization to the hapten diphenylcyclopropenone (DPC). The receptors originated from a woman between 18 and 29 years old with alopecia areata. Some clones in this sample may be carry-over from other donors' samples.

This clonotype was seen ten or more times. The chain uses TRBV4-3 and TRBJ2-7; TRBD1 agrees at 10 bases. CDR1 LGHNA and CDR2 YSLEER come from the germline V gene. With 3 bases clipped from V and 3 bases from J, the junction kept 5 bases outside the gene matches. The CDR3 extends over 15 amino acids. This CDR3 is CASSQSGTGVYEQYF. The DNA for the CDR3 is TGCGCCAGCAGCCAGTCCGGGACAGGGGTCTACGAGCAGTACTTC.

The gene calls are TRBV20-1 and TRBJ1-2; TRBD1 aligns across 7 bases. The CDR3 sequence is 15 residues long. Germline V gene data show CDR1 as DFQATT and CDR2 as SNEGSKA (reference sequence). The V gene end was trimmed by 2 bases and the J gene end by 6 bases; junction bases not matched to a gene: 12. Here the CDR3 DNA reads TGCAGTGCTAGACAACCGGGACAGAAGGCAGATGGCTACACCTTC. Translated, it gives CSARQPGQKADGYTF.

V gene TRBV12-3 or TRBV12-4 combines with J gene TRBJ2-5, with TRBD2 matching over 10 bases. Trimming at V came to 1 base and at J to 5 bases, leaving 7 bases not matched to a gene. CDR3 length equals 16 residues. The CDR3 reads CASSLVPSGGRETQYF. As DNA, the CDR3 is TGTGCCAGCAGTTTAGTGCCTAGCGGGGGCCGGGAGACCCAGTACTTC.

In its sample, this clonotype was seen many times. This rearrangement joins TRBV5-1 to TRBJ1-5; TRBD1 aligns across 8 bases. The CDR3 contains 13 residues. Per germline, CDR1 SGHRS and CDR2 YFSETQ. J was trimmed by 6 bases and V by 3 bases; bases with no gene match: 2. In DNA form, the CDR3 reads TGCGCCAGCAGCTCAGGGGGCGGTCAGCCCCAGCATTTT. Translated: CASSSGGGQPQHF.

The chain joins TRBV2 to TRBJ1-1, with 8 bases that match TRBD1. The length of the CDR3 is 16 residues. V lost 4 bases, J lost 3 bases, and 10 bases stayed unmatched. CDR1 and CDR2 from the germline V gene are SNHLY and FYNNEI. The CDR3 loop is CASSVTGGSLDTEAFF. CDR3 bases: TGTGCCAGCAGTGTCACAGGGGGGAGTTTGGACACTGAAGCTTTCTTT.

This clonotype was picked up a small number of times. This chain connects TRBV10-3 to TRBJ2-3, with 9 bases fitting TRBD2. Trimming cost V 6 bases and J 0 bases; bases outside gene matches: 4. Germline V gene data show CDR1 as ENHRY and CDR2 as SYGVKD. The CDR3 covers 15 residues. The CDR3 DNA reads TGTGCCATCAGAGGAAGCGGGGGGAGCACAGATACGCAGTATTTT. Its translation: CAIRGSGGSTDTQYF.

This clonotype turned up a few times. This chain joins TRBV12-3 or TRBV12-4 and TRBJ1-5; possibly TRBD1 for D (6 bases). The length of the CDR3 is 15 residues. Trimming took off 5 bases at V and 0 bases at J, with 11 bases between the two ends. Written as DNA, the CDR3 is TGTGCCAGCAGTAAGGACAGCTATAGCAATCAGCCCCAGCATTTT. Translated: CASSKDSYSNQPQHF.

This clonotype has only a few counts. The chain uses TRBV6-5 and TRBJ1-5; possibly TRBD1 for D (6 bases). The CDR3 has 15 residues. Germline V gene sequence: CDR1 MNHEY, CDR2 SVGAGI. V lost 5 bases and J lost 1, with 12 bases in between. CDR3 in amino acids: CASSPRTVSNQPQHF. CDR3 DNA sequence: TGTGCCAGCAGTCCAAGGACAGTGAGCAATCAGCCCCAGCATTTT.

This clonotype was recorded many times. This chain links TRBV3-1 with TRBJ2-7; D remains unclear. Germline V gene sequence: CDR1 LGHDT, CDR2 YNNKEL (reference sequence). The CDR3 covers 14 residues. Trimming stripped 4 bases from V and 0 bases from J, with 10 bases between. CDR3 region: CASSRTPSSYEQYF. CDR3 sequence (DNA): TGTGCCAGCAGCCGTACACCGAGCTCCTACGAGCAGTACTTC.

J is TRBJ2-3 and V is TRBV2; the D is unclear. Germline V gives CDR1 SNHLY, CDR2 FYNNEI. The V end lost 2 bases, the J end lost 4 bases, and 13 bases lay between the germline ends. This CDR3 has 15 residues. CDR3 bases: TGTGCCAGCAGTGAACCGTTTGGAATTTCAGATACGCAGTATTTT. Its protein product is CASSEPFGISDTQYF.